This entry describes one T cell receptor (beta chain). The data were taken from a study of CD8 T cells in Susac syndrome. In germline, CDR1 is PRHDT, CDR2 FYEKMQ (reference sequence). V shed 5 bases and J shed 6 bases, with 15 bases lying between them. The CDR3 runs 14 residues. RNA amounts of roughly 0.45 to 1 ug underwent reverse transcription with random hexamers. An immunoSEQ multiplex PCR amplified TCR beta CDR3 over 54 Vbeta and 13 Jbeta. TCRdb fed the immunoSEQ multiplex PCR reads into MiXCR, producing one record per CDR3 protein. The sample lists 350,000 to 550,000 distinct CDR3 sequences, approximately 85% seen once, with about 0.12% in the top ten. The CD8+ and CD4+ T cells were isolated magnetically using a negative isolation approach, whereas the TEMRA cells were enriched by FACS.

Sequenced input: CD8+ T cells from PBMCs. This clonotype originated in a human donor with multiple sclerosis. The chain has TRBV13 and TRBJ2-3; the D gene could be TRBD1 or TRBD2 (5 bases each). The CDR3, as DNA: TGTGCCAGCAGCCAGGGATTTTGGGGGGATACGCAGTATTTT. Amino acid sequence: CASSQGFWGDTQYF.